The source of this T cell receptor (beta chain) is a study of T-cell reconstitution after alpha-beta-depleted transplantation in children. Unique molecular identifiers featured in how the TCRbeta library was prepared. In TCRdb, the PCR reads were re-called with MiXCR into one record per CDR3 protein. Found here are 300,000 to 400,000 distinct CDR3 sequences, more than 10% of them singletons; the top ten hold 4% to 5.5%. A few counts support this clonotype. CDR1 is MNHEY and CDR2 is SVGAGI in the germline V gene. V dropped 2 bases and J dropped 2 bases, with 9 bases sitting between them. The CDR3 runs to 14 residues.

The V and J genes are TRBV6-5 and TRBJ2-5, with D possibly matching TRBD1 (5 bases). Sequenced here: PBMCs, sampled from the stem cell graft. This receptor was identified in a human donor who donated a stem cell graft to a child with Fanconi anemia. The CDR3 coding sequence is TGTGCCAGCAGTTACGGTTACAGGCAAGAGACCCAGTACTTC. Amino acids: CASSYGYRQETQYF.